The 8 T cell receptor beta chains listed next were all sequenced from one sample in a study of blood T cell repertoires in COVID-19. Sequencing used immunoSEQ multiplex PCR; TCRdb keeps in-frame clones, though not all of them. The repertoire has about 98,000 clones, around 75% of them found once; the top ten carry around 22%. Material: peripheral blood. All receptors derive from a man aged 65 to 79 with acute or convalescent COVID-19.

This clone was recorded once. This chain links TRBV7-6 with TRBJ2-7, with 9 nucleotides matching TRBD1. CDR1 and CDR2 (germline): SGHVS, FNYEAQ. The V and J ends lost 3 bases and 3 bases, in that order; junction bases with no gene match: 6. This CDR3 has 15 amino acids. CDR3 sequence reads: CASSFDRGSIYEQYF. The DNA of the CDR3 is TGTGCCAGCAGCTTTGACAGGGGGAGTATCTACGAGCAGTACTTC.

V and J are TRBV9 and TRBJ1-5; 8 nucleotides agree with TRBD1. V lost 4 bases to trimming and J lost 1 base; unmatched junction nucleotides: 4. CDR3 length: 15 residues. Germline V gene lookup returns CDR1 SGDLS and CDR2 YYNGEE. As DNA, the CDR3 is TGTGCCAGCAGCCATGGACAGGGAAGCAATCAGCCCCAGCATTTT. Its protein product is CASSHGQGSNQPQHF.

This chain links TRBV6-5 with TRBJ2-3; 7 bases are shared with TRBD1. J was trimmed by 1 base and V by 2 bases; bases with no gene match: 0. From germline, CDR1 is MNHEY and CDR2 SVGAGI. The CDR3 totals 14 residues. The CDR3 sequence: CASSYGQGTDTQYF. The CDR3 coding sequence is TGTGCCAGCAGTTACGGACAGGGCACAGATACGCAGTATTTT.

This sequence joins TRBV4-1 and TRBJ2-6; no clear D gene. V was trimmed by 2 bases and J by 4 bases, leaving 12 bases between them. Germline CDR1 reads MGHRA; CDR2 reads YSYEKL. This CDR3 spans 16 amino acids. The CDR3 reads CASSQSEVSGANVLTF. DNA of the CDR3: TGCGCCAGCAGCCAATCCGAGGTCTCCGGGGCCAACGTCCTGACTTTC.

The chain has TRBV18 and TRBJ1-6, with a possible D match to TRBD1 (6 bases). Germline CDR1 and CDR2: KGHSH and LQKENI. This CDR3 contains 15 residues. With 0 bases removed from V and 15 bases from J, the gap between germline ends came to 18 bases. In nucleotides, the CDR3 is TGTGCCAGCTCACCACCGAATGGGGGCCCCCAGTACCTCCACTTT. Encoded protein: CASSPPNGGPQYLHF.

The genes are TRBV28 and TRBJ2-1, with TRBD2 matching over 7 bases. The germline CDR1 and CDR2 sequences are MDHEN and SYDVKM. This CDR3 has 15 amino acids. The trim removed 2 bases at V and 5 bases at J, leaving 6 bases unmatched. The CDR3 protein is CASSLGGGPNNEQFF. CDR3 DNA: TGTGCCAGCAGTTTAGGGGGAGGGCCAAACAATGAGCAGTTCTTC.

V is TRBV5-1 and J is TRBJ2-1, with a weak D call TRBD2 (5 bases). V gave up 4 bases and J gave up 6 bases, with 14 bases separating them. The V gene's germline CDR1 is SGHRS and CDR2 YFSETQ. The CDR3 sequence is 14 residues long. CDR3 sequence: CASSPMTTSNEQFF. The CDR3 nucleotides are TGCGCCAGCAGCCCAATGACAACTAGCAATGAGCAGTTCTTC. Based on the CDR3 plus reference TRBV5-1 and TRBJ2-1, the full variable domain is KAGVTQTPRYLIKTRGQQVTLSCSPISGHRSVSWYQQTPGQGLQFLFEYFSETQRNKGNFPGRFSGRQFSNSRSEMNVSTLELGDSALYLCASSPMTTSNEQFFGPGTRLTVL.

This clone was seen only a few times. The V and J genes are TRBV9 and TRBJ1-1, with D perhaps matching TRBD1 (5 bases). V dropped 1 base and J dropped 12 bases, with 13 bases sitting between them. This CDR3 is 12 amino acids long. Germline V gene data show CDR1 as SGDLS and CDR2 as YYNGEE. CDR3 in amino acids: CASSVFQGTTFF. The CDR3, as DNA: TGTGCCAGCAGCGTATTTCAGGGAACAACTTTCTTT. Full variable domain (missing parts from reference TRBV9 and TRBJ1-1): DSGVTQTPKHLITATGQRVTLRCSPRSGDLSVYWYQQSLDQGLQFLIQYYNGEERAKGNILERFSAQQFPDLHSELNLSSLELGDSALYFCASSVFQGTTFFGQGTRLTVV.